The 28 T cell receptor beta chains in this list originate from one sample, sequenced in a study of OX40 agonist ivuxolimab in advanced cancers. Clones were read by immunoSEQ multiplex PCR, and TCRdb kept only the in-frame ones, dropping some. The sample consists of 50,000 to 80,000 clones, about 90% of them appearing once. Sequencing used CD4+ or CD8+ T cells sorted from blood, obtained in a trial of the OX40 agonist ivuxolimab. The source is an adult with an advanced solid tumor such as melanoma, head and neck, liver or kidney cancer.

The chain carries TRBV30 and TRBJ1-5; D gene unclear. Trimming cost V 1 base and J 0 bases, with 7 bases left between them. CDR3 size: 14 residues. The germline V gene has CDR1 GTSNPN and CDR2 SVGIG (reference sequence). The CDR3 loop reads CAWSGTRSNQPQHF. CDR3 nucleotides: TGTGCCTGGAGTGGGACCCGTAGCAATCAGCCCCAGCATTTT.

This clone has just one count. CDR3 nucleotides: TGTGCCAGCAGCCCCTCCGGGACGGTCAACGAGCAGTACTTC. Protein: CASSPSGTVNEQYF. The gene calls are TRBV11-3 and TRBJ2-7; D tentatively fits TRBD1 or TRBD2 (5 bases each). Trimming took off 5 bases at V and 5 bases at J, with 16 bases between the two ends. Looked up from germline, CDR1 is SGHNT and CDR2 is YENEEA. CDR3 length: 14 residues.

The rearrangement links TRBV2 to TRBJ1-1; D unresolved. CDR1 is SNHLY and CDR2 is FYNNEI in the germline V gene. The CDR3 is 14 residues long. Trimming shortened V by 2 bases and J by 2 bases, and 9 bases separated the two germline ends. CDR3: CASSERVTNTEAFF. For the CDR3, the DNA is TGTGCCAGCAGTGAAAGGGTGACAAACACTGAAGCTTTCTTT.

J is TRBJ2-1 and V is TRBV19; 11 bases are a match to TRBD2. V was clipped by 10 bases and J by 7 bases; unmatched bases: 6. The CDR3 loop spans 13 amino acids. Looked up from germline, CDR1 is LNHDA and CDR2 is SQIVND (reference sequence). Here the CDR3 reads CATRLAGLNEQFF. The CDR3 DNA follows: TGTGCCACAAGACTAGCGGGACTTAATGAGCAGTTCTTC.

V is TRBV6-5 and J is TRBJ2-1; D gene unclear. Germline CDR1 and CDR2: MNHEY and SVGAGI. The length of the CDR3 is 13 residues. V was trimmed by 0 bases and J by 6 bases, leaving 6 bases between them. DNA for the CDR3: TGTGCCAGCAGTTACTCGACAAGCAATGAGCAGTTCTTC. Encoded protein: CASSYSTSNEQFF.

The CDR3 bases are TGTGCCAGTAGTATACAAGGGCCGGAGACCCAGTACTTC. Protein sequence: CASSIQGPETQYF. The V call is TRBV19, the J call TRBJ2-5; D is undetermined. The V and J ends lost 2 bases and 5 bases respectively, with 9 bases between them. The CDR3 is 13 amino acids. The germline CDR1 and CDR2 sequences are LNHDA and SQIVND (reference sequence).

V gene TRBV29-1 combines with J gene TRBJ1-1; tentatively, D is TRBD1 (6 bases). Germline lookup yields CDR1 SQVTM and CDR2 ANQGSEA. V was cut by 4 bases and J by 6 bases, with 12 bases left in between. There are 12 residues in the CDR3. In nucleotides, the CDR3 is TGCAGCGTTGGCGGGGGCTTGGCTGAAGCTTTCTTT. Its protein is CSVGGGLAEAFF.

A single count supports this clone. This rearrangement joins TRBV30 to TRBJ2-7; D is unresolved. V lost 0 bases and J 6 bases, leaving 15 bases between the germline ends. Per the germline V gene, CDR1 is GTSNPN and CDR2 is SVGIG (reference sequence). The CDR3 has 14 amino acids. As DNA, the CDR3 is TGTGCCTGGAGTGTCCGTGCACCGCTCGGCGAGCAGTACTTC. It translates to CAWSVRAPLGEQYF.

This chain links TRBV7-3 with TRBJ2-1; D is undetermined. CDR3 length: 15 amino acids. Per germline, CDR1 SGHTA and CDR2 FQGTGA. Trimming removed 6 bases from V and 0 bases from J, with 12 bases in between. CDR3 in DNA: TGTGCCAGCAGGGGTACCTTAAGCTCCTACAATGAGCAGTTCTTC. It codes for CASRGTLSSYNEQFF.

A note on this clone: Other DNA sequences of this sample code for an identical CDR3. CDR3 DNA sequence: TGTGCCAGCAGCCTCGGACAAAACTATGGCTACACCTTC. Translating gives CASSLGQNYGYTF. The chain has TRBV28 and TRBJ1-2, with TRBD1 as a possible D gene (5 bases). Trimming shortened V by 6 bases and J by 2 bases, and 10 bases separated the two germline ends. CDR1 is MDHEN and CDR2 is SYDVKM in the germline V gene. The CDR3 sequence is 13 residues long.

This chain joins TRBV2 and TRBJ1-6; 7 nucleotides agree with TRBD1. The CDR3 has 14 residues. CDR1 and CDR2 (germline): SNHLY, FYNNEI. V shed 3 bases and J 7 bases; nucleotides not matched to a gene: 3. The CDR3 protein is CASSEEQGNSPLHF. CDR3 in DNA: TGTGCCAGCAGTGAGGAACAGGGGAATTCACCCCTCCACTTT.

The genes are TRBV4-1 and TRBJ2-3, with 13 bases that match TRBD2. The V and J ends lost 0 bases and 8 bases, in that order; junction bases with no gene match: 5. CDR3 length: 16 residues. The germline V gene has CDR1 MGHRA and CDR2 YSYEKL. The CDR3 DNA reads TGCGCCAGCAGCCAAGAGGGACTAGCGGGAAAAGGTACGCAGTATTTT. The encoded protein is CASSQEGLAGKGTQYF.

The sample holds a few counts of this clone. V gene TRBV19 combines with J gene TRBJ1-5; D possibly corresponds to TRBD1 (5 bases). Per germline, CDR1 LNHDA and CDR2 SQIVND (reference sequence). The ends were cut back, 6 bases at V and 0 bases at J, with 9 bases in the middle. The CDR3 length is 14 residues. In DNA form, the CDR3 reads TGTGCCAGTAGAGACAGCACTAGCAATCAGCCCCAGCATTTT. Translating it yields CASRDSTSNQPQHF.

This chain connects TRBV19 to TRBJ2-7, with D tentatively TRBD2 (5 bases). The CDR3 loop spans 13 amino acids. Germline-derived CDR1 and CDR2 are LNHDA and SQIVND (reference sequence). V lost 6 bases and J 2 bases, leaving 11 bases between the germline ends. The CDR3 region is CASSSAGAYEQYF. Here the CDR3 DNA reads TGTGCCAGTAGCTCCGCCGGGGCCTACGAGCAGTACTTC.

This clone was observed a single time. The chain combines TRBV28 with TRBJ2-6; weak D call: TRBD1 (5 bases). Per germline, CDR1 MDHEN and CDR2 SYDVKM. The CDR3 runs to 15 residues. V shed 5 bases and J shed 1 base, with 9 bases lying between them. CDR3 nucleotide sequence: TGTGCCAGCAGTGCCCACAGGTCTGGGGCCAACGTCCTGACTTTC. Protein sequence: CASSAHRSGANVLTF.

The rearrangement links TRBV5-1 to TRBJ1-4, with D maybe TRBD1 (6 bases). The germline V and J ends were trimmed by 4 bases and 5 bases, with 15 bases remaining between them. There are 15 residues in the CDR3. The V gene's germline CDR1 is SGHRS and CDR2 YFSETQ. The CDR3 is CASSPGPGGNEKLFF. In DNA form, the CDR3 reads TGCGCCAGCAGCCCCGGTCCCGGGGGCAATGAAAAACTGTTTTTT. The whole variable domain, remainder taken from reference TRBV5-1 and TRBJ1-4, is KAGVTQTPRYLIKTRGQQVTLSCSPISGHRSVSWYQQTPGQGLQFLFEYFSETQRNKGNFPGRFSGRQFSNSRSEMNVSTLELGDSALYLCASSPGPGGNEKLFFGSGTQLSVL.

The chain links TRBV5-6 to TRBJ1-1; no definite D call. Per the germline V gene, CDR1 is SGHDT and CDR2 is YYEEEE. There are 13 residues in the CDR3. V dropped 4 bases and J dropped 0 bases, with 7 bases sitting between them. The CDR3 DNA follows: TGTGCCAGCAGCCCCTACATGAACACTGAAGCTTTCTTT. It translates to CASSPYMNTEAFF.

This clone came up once. Other DNA sequences within the sample encode an identical CDR3. The V and J genes are TRBV2 and TRBJ2-5; weak D call: TRBD2 (5 bases). This CDR3 is built from 12 residues. Trimming cost V 8 bases and J 2 bases, with 9 bases left between them. In germline, CDR1 is SNHLY, CDR2 FYNNEI. The CDR3: CASSRGQETQYF. The CDR3 coding sequence is TGTGCCAGCTCTCGGGGACAAGAGACCCAGTACTTC. Together with reference TRBV2 and TRBJ2-5, the CDR3 gives the full variable domain: EPEVTQTPSHQVTQMGQEVILRCVPISNHLYFYWYRQILGQKVEFLVSFYNNEISEKSEIFDDQFSVERPDGSNFTLKIRSTKLEDSAMYFCASSRGQETQYFGPGTRLLVL.

This clone has only a few counts. Other DNA sequences from this sample encode an identical CDR3 as well. V is TRBV6-5 and J is TRBJ2-7; D call uncertain. This CDR3 comprises 13 residues. Between the trimmed V and J ends, which lost 2 bases and 0 bases, there was a span of 5 bases. Germline V gives CDR1 MNHEY, CDR2 SVGAGI. CDR3 in amino acids: CASSYTTSYEQYF. The CDR3 coding sequence is TGTGCCAGCAGTTACACAACCTCCTACGAGCAGTACTTC.

The V and J genes are TRBV15 and TRBJ1-2; D is unresolved. Germline V CDR1 and CDR2: LNHNV, YYDKDF (reference sequence). This CDR3 has 15 amino acids. The V end was cut by 7 bases, the J end by 0 bases, with 15 bases between. The chain's CDR3 is CATTPSSRSNYGYTF. CDR3 DNA: TGTGCCACCACCCCATCATCCCGATCTAACTATGGCTACACCTTC.

The J gene is TRBJ2-1, the V gene TRBV28; a possible D gene is TRBD1 (6 bases). Germline V lookup: CDR1 MDHEN, CDR2 SYDVKM. This CDR3 spans 16 amino acids. Trimming stripped 5 bases from V and 0 bases from J, with 14 bases between. As DNA, the CDR3 is TGTGCCAGCAGTAAACATACAGGGCACTCCTACAATGAGCAGTTCTTC. Translating it yields CASSKHTGHSYNEQFF. The variable domain in full, completed from reference TRBV28 and TRBJ2-1, reads DVKVTQSSRYLVKRTGEKVFLECVQDMDHENMFWYRQDPGLGLRLIYFSYDVKMKEKGDIPEGYSVSREKKERFSLILESASTNQTSMYLCASSKHTGHSYNEQFFGPGTRLTVL.

This chain connects TRBV18 to TRBJ1-3; 11 nucleotides line up with TRBD1. The CDR3 runs to 17 residues. Germline CDR1 and CDR2: KGHSH and LQKENI. Trimming took 6 bases from V and 3 from J; bases not matched to a gene: 10. The DNA of the CDR3 is TGTGCCAGCTCCCTACTGGGGACAGGGGGATATGGAAACACCATATATTTT. This codes for CASSLLGTGGYGNTIYF.

V is TRBV5-1 and J is TRBJ2-7, with D possibly matching TRBD2 (6 bases). Deletions cut 5 bases from V and 3 bases from J, with 15 bases between. CDR1 is SGHRS and CDR2 is YFSETQ in the germline V gene. This CDR3 is built from 14 residues. Here the CDR3 reads CASSRRDGFYEQYF. The CDR3, as DNA: TGCGCCAGCAGTAGGAGGGACGGATTCTACGAGCAGTACTTC.

This chain joins TRBV28 and TRBJ2-1; 7 bases match TRBD2. Looked up from germline, CDR1 is MDHEN and CDR2 is SYDVKM. The ends lost 9 bases at V and 0 bases at J; junction bases unmatched: 8. CDR3 length: 15 residues. CDR3 in amino acids: CASRAGLSSYNEQFF. The CDR3 DNA reads as TGTGCCAGTAGAGCGGGGTTAAGCTCCTACAATGAGCAGTTCTTC.

This chain links TRBV30 with TRBJ1-4; D perhaps matches TRBD1 (5 bases). This CDR3 has 16 amino acids. Germline CDR1 is GTSNPN and CDR2 is SVGIG (reference sequence). The V gene lost 7 bases and the J gene lost 0 bases, with 18 bases spanning the gap. The chain's CDR3 is CASQATGPSTNEKLFF. CDR3 in DNA: TGTGCCTCTCAAGCGACGGGGCCCTCAACTAATGAAAAACTGTTTTTT.

The V gene is TRBV5-4, the J gene TRBJ2-5; the match to TRBD2 covers 9 bases. J gave up 5 bases and V 3 bases, and 2 bases lay outside the gene matches. CDR1 SGHNT and CDR2 YYREEE come from the germline V gene (reference sequence). The CDR3 runs 13 residues. The CDR3 region has the DNA TGTGCCAGCAGCTGGGGACTAGCTGAGACCCAGTACTTC. Its translation is CASSWGLAETQYF.

Only a few counts were recorded for this clone. This rearrangement joins TRBV29-1 to TRBJ2-4; perhaps TRBD2 as D (5 bases). With 7 bases removed from V and 6 bases from J, the gap between germline ends came to 10 bases. The CDR3 consists of 11 residues. The V gene's germline CDR1 is SQVTM and CDR2 ANQGSEA. The CDR3 DNA reads as TGCAGCGCCGAGAGCGGAAACATTCAGTACTTC. Translation: CSAESGNIQYF.

As to this clone: At one boundary the junction diverges from the germline segment, which might be a read error. The chain carries TRBV19 and TRBJ2-5, with D unclear. This CDR3 spans 11 amino acids. The V gene's germline CDR1 is LNHDA and CDR2 SQIVND (reference sequence). CDR3 sequence: CASSIEETQYF. The CDR3 DNA reads TGTGCCAGTAGCATAGAAGAGACCCAGTACTTC.